These 18 T cell receptor beta chains were all obtained from the same sample, sequenced in a study of blood T cell repertoires in COVID-19. Data came from immunoSEQ multiplex PCR; TCRdb stores just in-frame clones and leaves some out. The sample gives tens of thousands of clones, roughly 90% of which show up once; around 2.7% is in the top ten. Material: peripheral blood. These receptors originate from a human donor in a cohort sampled during active COVID-19.

V is TRBV5-1 and J is TRBJ2-1; D ambiguous. The germline CDR1 and CDR2 sequences are SGHRS and YFSETQ. V lost 4 bases and J lost 0, with 14 bases in between. The CDR3 has 16 amino acids. The CDR3: CASSASLGSSYNEQFF. CDR3 sequence (DNA): TGCGCCAGCAGCGCCTCCCTGGGCAGCTCCTACAATGAGCAGTTCTTC. Full variable domain (rest looked up from reference TRBV5-1 and TRBJ2-1): KAGVTQTPRYLIKTRGQQVTLSCSPISGHRSVSWYQQTPGQGLQFLFEYFSETQRNKGNFPGRFSGRQFSNSRSEMNVSTLELGDSALYLCASSASLGSSYNEQFFGPGTRLTVL.

This chain links TRBV6-5 with TRBJ2-7; 8 bases map to TRBD1. Per the germline V gene, CDR1 is MNHEY and CDR2 is SVGAGI. There are 14 residues in the CDR3. V lost 10 bases to trimming and J lost 2 bases; unmatched junction nucleotides: 10. CDR3 DNA sequence: TGTGCCACCTCCAGGGGACAGGAAACCTACGAGCAGTACTTC. This sequence encodes CATSRGQETYEQYF.

J is TRBJ1-1 and V is TRBV6-1; a weak D match, TRBD1 (6 bases). The V end was cut by 4 bases, the J end by 1 base, with 19 bases between. Germline CDR1 is MNHNS and CDR2 is SASEGT. CDR3 length equals 17 residues. CDR3 sequence: CASSGRDKTLRNTEAFF. The CDR3 coding sequence is TGTGCCAGCAGTGGCAGGGACAAAACACTGCGGAACACTGAAGCTTTCTTT.

This clone occurred a few times. The CDR3 DNA is TGCGCCAGCAGCCAAGATCATGCTAGCGGGAGCGGGAGGAGTGAGCAGTTCTTC. Its protein is CASSQDHASGSGRSEQFF. The chain employs TRBV4-1 and TRBJ2-1, with 10 nucleotides matching TRBD2. This CDR3 contains 18 residues. CDR1 is MGHRA, CDR2 YSYEKL, per germline. V trimming: 0 bases; J trimming: 9 bases; junction bases outside the gene matches: 14.

J is TRBJ2-7 and V is TRBV5-1, with D perhaps matching TRBD2 (6 bases). This CDR3 spans 14 amino acids. V was trimmed by 4 bases and J by 7 bases, leaving 18 bases between them. Germline CDR1 and CDR2: SGHRS and YFSETQ. CDR3 residues: CASSTGLGTWEQYF. Written as DNA, the CDR3 is TGCGCCAGCAGCACGGGACTGGGCACTTGGGAGCAGTACTTC.

The rearrangement joins TRBV7-9 to TRBJ2-3; D gene ambiguous. The germline V gene has CDR1 SEHNR and CDR2 FQNEAQ (reference sequence). The V end was cut by 4 bases, the J end by 2 bases, with 4 bases between. The CDR3 sequence is 12 residues long. DNA of the CDR3: TGTGCCAGCAGCTCCATCACAGATACGCAGTATTTT. Translating gives CASSSITDTQYF.

V is TRBV7-6 and J is TRBJ1-3; unclear D gene. The germline V gene encodes CDR1 SGHVS and CDR2 FNYEAQ. The V and J ends lost 0 bases and 0 bases respectively, with 3 bases between them. This CDR3 has 14 amino acids. In DNA form, the CDR3 reads TGTGCCAGCAGCTTAGCCTACTCTGGAAACACCATATATTTT. Its translation: CASSLAYSGNTIYF.

The chain has TRBV5-1 and TRBJ2-3, with 11 bases aligning to TRBD1. Looked up from germline, CDR1 is SGHRS and CDR2 is YFSETQ. This CDR3 has 17 amino acids. With 4 bases clipped from V and 3 bases from J, the junction kept 10 bases outside the gene matches. CDR3 DNA: TGCGCCAGCAGCCCACAAAGCGGGACAGGGGGGACAGATACGCAGTATTTT. Residues: CASSPQSGTGGTDTQYF.

The rearrangement joins TRBV5-6 to TRBJ2-5; D is perhaps TRBD1 (6 bases). Trimming shortened V by 3 bases and J by 2 bases, and 11 bases separated the two germline ends. CDR1 is SGHDT, CDR2 YYEEEE, per germline. The CDR3 runs 14 residues. CDR3: CASSSYREQETQYF. DNA for the CDR3: TGTGCCAGCAGCTCATACAGGGAACAAGAGACCCAGTACTTC.

This rearrangement joins TRBV2 to TRBJ1-6; D is unresolved. V lost 4 bases and J 2 bases, leaving 9 bases between the germline ends. The CDR3 totals 15 residues. Per the germline V gene, CDR1 is SNHLY and CDR2 is FYNNEI. The CDR3 spells CASSGEKAYNSPLHF. The CDR3, as DNA: TGTGCCAGCAGTGGAGAAAAAGCCTATAATTCACCCCTCCACTTT.

This chain links TRBV2 with TRBJ2-2, with 9 bases that match TRBD1. Losses at the gene ends were 6 bases for V and 5 bases for J; bases not matched to a gene: 4. The CDR3 extends over 14 amino acids. Per the germline V gene, CDR1 is SNHLY and CDR2 is FYNNEI. CDR3 nucleotide sequence: TGTGCCAGCAGGGATGACAGGGGGACCGGGGAGCTGTTTTTT. It is translated as CASRDDRGTGELFF. The variable domain in full, with the rest retrieved from reference TRBV2 and TRBJ2-2, is EPEVTQTPSHQVTQMGQEVILRCVPISNHLYFYWYRQILGQKVEFLVSFYNNEISEKSEIFDDQFSVERPDGSNFTLKIRSTKLEDSAMYFCASRDDRGTGELFFGEGSRLTVL.

This chain connects TRBV6-1 to TRBJ2-2; a weak D match, TRBD2 (6 bases). The germline V and J ends were trimmed by 1 base and 2 bases, with 8 bases remaining between them. The CDR3 extends over 15 amino acids. CDR1 is MNHNS and CDR2 is SASEGT in the germline V gene. The CDR3 bases are TGTGCCAGCAGTGAAGTCGGGGGAAACACCGGGGAGCTGTTTTTT. As protein: CASSEVGGNTGELFF.

This clone appeared a few times. V and J are TRBV3-1 (or the pseudogene TRBV3-2) and TRBJ2-4; 12 bases line up with TRBD2. This CDR3 contains 20 residues. Germline loops: CDR1 LGHDT, CDR2 YNNKEL (reference sequence). The V segment lost 4 bases and the J segment 0 bases; nucleotides outside the gene matches: 13. DNA for the CDR3: TGTGCCAGCAGCCCGGACAGAGTGTCTAGCGGGAGGGTAGCCAAAAACATTCAGTACTTC. This codes for CASSPDRVSSGRVAKNIQYF.

J is TRBJ1-2 and V is TRBV5-1; 7 bases map to TRBD1. From germline, CDR1 is SGHRS and CDR2 YFSETQ. Unmatched junction bases numbered 3, after V lost 0 bases and J lost 4 bases. This CDR3 comprises 14 residues. The CDR3 nucleotides read TGCGCCAGCAGCTTGGGGGACAGTGGCTATGGCTACACCTTC. Its protein is CASSLGDSGYGYTF.

This chain links TRBV5-4 with TRBJ2-6; possibly TRBD2 for D (5 bases). Germline V lookup: CDR1 SGHNT, CDR2 YYREEE (reference sequence). The V end was cut by 1 base, the J end by 0 bases, with 11 bases between. The CDR3 runs 17 residues. The CDR3 nucleotides are TGTGCCAGCAGCTTGAATGGAGGTAGCTCTGGGGCCAACGTCCTGACTTTC. This sequence encodes CASSLNGGSSGANVLTF.

The gene calls are TRBV19 and TRBJ2-5, with D unresolved. The CDR3 length is 13 residues. Germline CDR1 LNHDA, CDR2 SQIVND (reference sequence). Trimming removed 1 base from V and 4 bases from J, with 7 bases in between. CDR3 residues: CASSIAHRETQYF. In DNA form, the CDR3 reads TGTGCCAGTAGTATAGCTCACAGAGAGACCCAGTACTTC. Based on the CDR3 plus reference TRBV19 and TRBJ2-5, the full variable domain is DGGITQSPKYLFRKEGQNVTLSCEQNLNHDAMYWYRQDPGQGLRLIYYSQIVNDFQKGDIAEGYSVSREKKESFPLTVTSAQKNPTAFYLCASSIAHRETQYFGPGTRLLVL.

The sample holds one count of this clone. V gene TRBV30 combines with J gene TRBJ2-1; the match to TRBD2 covers 12 bases. CDR1 GTSNPN and CDR2 SVGIG come from the germline V gene (reference sequence). The V and J ends lost 3 bases and 7 bases, in that order; junction bases with no gene match: 7. This CDR3 has 15 amino acids. CDR3 DNA sequence: TGTGCCTGGAGCCTAGCGGGGGGGAGGAGGAATGAGCAGTTCTTC. This codes for CAWSLAGGRRNEQFF.

The chain employs TRBV9 and TRBJ2-4; TRBD2 might be the D (6 bases). The germline V gene has CDR1 SGDLS and CDR2 YYNGEE. V shed 4 bases and J shed 5 bases, with 13 bases lying between them. The CDR3 has 14 amino acids. The CDR3 protein is CASSPRLGENIQYF. As DNA, the CDR3 is TGTGCCAGCAGCCCCCGACTAGGGGAAAACATTCAGTACTTC. The whole variable domain, remainder taken from reference TRBV9 and TRBJ2-4, is DSGVTQTPKHLITATGQRVTLRCSPRSGDLSVYWYQQSLDQGLQFLIQYYNGEERAKGNILERFSAQQFPDLHSELNLSSLELGDSALYFCASSPRLGENIQYFGAGTRLSVL.